The subject of this entry is one T cell receptor (beta chain). Germline CDR1 and CDR2: SEHNR and FQNEAQ (reference sequence). This CDR3 contains 15 residues. Trimming removed 0 bases from V and 2 bases from J, with 9 bases in between. The data stem from a study of technical replicates of blood from a handful of donors. Some clones are missing from TCRdb's copy, which holds only in-frame ones; the method was immunoSEQ multiplex PCR. Here the sample spans more than 75,000 clones, about 95% being singletons. J is TRBJ2-3 and V is TRBV7-9; D possibly corresponds to TRBD2 (5 bases). Sequenced input: T cells isolated from PBMCs. The receptor was isolated from a human donor in good health. CDR3 sequence: CASSLARALTDTQYF. CDR3 nucleotides: TGTGCCAGCAGCTTAGCGCGGGCCCTCACAGATACGCAGTATTTT.